Sequencing of this T cell receptor beta chain was carried out in a study of cytomegalovirus exposure and HLA in healthy donors. CDR3 length: 14 amino acids. The V end lost 6 bases, the J end lost 1 base, and 13 bases lay between the germline ends. Germline assignment: CDR1 MNHEY and CDR2 SVGAGI. Measured with immunoSEQ multiplex PCR; TCRdb has only the in-frame clones, and not every one. The repertoire holds more than 95,000 clones, with just under 95% as singletons. Whole-study findings and limits: The study designated roughly 150 TCR beta chains cytomegalovirus-associated. Within the 90 to 150 validation repertoires, first-cohort TCR clusters tended to co-occur, according to a later analysis. For most TCR sequences rarity was the rule, although some public TCRs occurred in many donors. Published work reported that the classifier diagnosed cytomegalovirus status with high specificity and sensitivity.

Notes on this clone: Its matching antigen is unknown.

The chain combines TRBV6-5 with TRBJ2-7, with a tentative D call TRBD2 (5 bases). The origin of this receptor is a woman in her late teens or twenties in good health and CMV-seronegative. Sequenced input: PBMCs. The CDR3 bases are TGTGCCAGCAGAGTTTCGGACTGGTCCTACGAGCAGTACTTC. Amino acids: CASRVSDWSYEQYF.